These T cell receptor beta chains were read from a single sample in a study of cytomegalovirus exposure and HLA in healthy donors. The assay was immunoSEQ multiplex PCR, and TCRdb's table has in-frame clones only and misses some. The table has about 140,000 clones, roughly four fifths seen once. Sequenced sample: PBMCs. The receptors were sampled from a female donor in good health and CMV-seronegative. CDR3s include the opening cysteine and the closing phenylalanine or tryptophan. Fields, in order: V gene, CDR3 protein.

TRBV19 | CASGNPGEGAGYTF
TRBV14 | CASSQVSGDTYNEQFF
TRBV28 | CASSLYPGQVRNYGYTF
TRBV5-4 | CASSLEQWNTEAFF
TRBV28 | CASRRDRVLYEQYF
TRBV9 | CASSVDSDSPLHF
TRBV6-5 | CASSYGTGLSSYGYTF
TRBV11-2 | CASSLPGGSYEQFF
TRBV11-2 | CASSLDRSQPQHF
TRBV7-8 | CASSLAGANYGYTF
TRBV18 | CASSPLRLAGEDTQYF
TRBV7-2 | CASSLSEATEAFF
TRBV2 | CASSGLAGVSEQFF
TRBV5-4 | CASTSEVLTGTTEAFF
TRBV28 | CASSLAGDYEQYF
TRBV7-9 | CASSLEGDQPQHF
TRBV5-1 | CASSLNGYDRGMGTEAFF
TRBV27 | CASSLSDSASYEQYF
TRBV4-1 | CASSQDGGGGDTQYF
TRBV6-1 | CASSEFGLGGYNEQFF